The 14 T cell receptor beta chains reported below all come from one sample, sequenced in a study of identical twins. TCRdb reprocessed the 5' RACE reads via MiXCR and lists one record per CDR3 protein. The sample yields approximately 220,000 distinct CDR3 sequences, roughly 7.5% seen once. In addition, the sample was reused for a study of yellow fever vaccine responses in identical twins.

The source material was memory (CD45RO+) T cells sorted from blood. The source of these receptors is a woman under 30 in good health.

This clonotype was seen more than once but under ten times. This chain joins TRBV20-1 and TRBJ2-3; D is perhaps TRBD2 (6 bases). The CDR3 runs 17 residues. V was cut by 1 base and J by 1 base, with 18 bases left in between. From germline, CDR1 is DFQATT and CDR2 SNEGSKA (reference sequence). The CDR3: CSARATRLVFGTDTQYF. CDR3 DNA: TGCAGTGCTAGAGCTACCCGACTAGTTTTTGGCACAGATACGCAGTATTTT.

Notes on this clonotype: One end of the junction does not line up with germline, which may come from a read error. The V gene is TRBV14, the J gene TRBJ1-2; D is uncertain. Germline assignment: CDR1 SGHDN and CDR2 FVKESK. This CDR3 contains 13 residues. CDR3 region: CASSQDSLYGCTF. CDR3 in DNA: TGTGCCAGCAGCCAAGATAGCCTCTATGGCTGCACCTTC.

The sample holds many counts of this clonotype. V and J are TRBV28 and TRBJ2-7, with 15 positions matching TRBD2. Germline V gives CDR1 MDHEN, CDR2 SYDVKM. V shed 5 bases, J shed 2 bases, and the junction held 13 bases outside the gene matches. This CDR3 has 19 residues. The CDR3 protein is CASSPPNWTSGRAPYEQYF. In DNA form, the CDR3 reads TGTGCCAGCAGTCCACCGAATTGGACTAGCGGGAGGGCCCCCTACGAGCAGTACTTC.

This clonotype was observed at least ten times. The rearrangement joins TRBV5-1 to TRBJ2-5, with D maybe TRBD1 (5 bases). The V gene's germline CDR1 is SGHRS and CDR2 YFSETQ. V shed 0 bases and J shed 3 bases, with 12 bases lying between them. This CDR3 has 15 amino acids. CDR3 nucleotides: TGCGCCAGCAGCTTGGATGGCAGGGCTAAAGAGACCCAGTACTTC. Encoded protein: CASSLDGRAKETQYF.

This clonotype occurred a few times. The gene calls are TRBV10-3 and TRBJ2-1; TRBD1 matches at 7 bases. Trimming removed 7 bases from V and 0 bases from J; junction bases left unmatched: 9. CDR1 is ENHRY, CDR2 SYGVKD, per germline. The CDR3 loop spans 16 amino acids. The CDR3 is CAIKDRRPSSYNEQFF. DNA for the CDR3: TGTGCCATCAAGGACAGGCGCCCGAGCTCCTACAATGAGCAGTTCTTC.

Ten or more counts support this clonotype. The CDR3 coding sequence is TGCAGTGCTTCCAACTCTTTGACTAGCGGGAGGGGAACAGATACGCAGTATTTT. Protein product: CSASNSLTSGRGTDTQYF. The chain has TRBV20-1 and TRBJ2-3; 14 bases map to TRBD2. Germline V gene data show CDR1 as DFQATT and CDR2 as SNEGSKA (reference sequence). This CDR3 has 18 residues. V shed 5 bases and J 3 bases; nucleotides not matched to a gene: 13.

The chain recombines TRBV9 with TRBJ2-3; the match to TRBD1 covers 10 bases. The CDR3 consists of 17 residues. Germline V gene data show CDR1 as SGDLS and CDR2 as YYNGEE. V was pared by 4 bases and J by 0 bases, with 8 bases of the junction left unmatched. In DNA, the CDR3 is TGTGCCAGCAGCCGGACAGGGGGGATATCTAGCACAGATACGCAGTATTTT. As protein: CASSRTGGISSTDTQYF.

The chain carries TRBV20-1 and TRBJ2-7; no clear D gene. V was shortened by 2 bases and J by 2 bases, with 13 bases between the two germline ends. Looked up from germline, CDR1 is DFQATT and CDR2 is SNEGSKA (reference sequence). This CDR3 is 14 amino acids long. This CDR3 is CSARKRSLTYEQYF. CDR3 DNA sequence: TGCAGTGCTAGAAAGAGGTCGTTAACCTACGAGCAGTACTTC.

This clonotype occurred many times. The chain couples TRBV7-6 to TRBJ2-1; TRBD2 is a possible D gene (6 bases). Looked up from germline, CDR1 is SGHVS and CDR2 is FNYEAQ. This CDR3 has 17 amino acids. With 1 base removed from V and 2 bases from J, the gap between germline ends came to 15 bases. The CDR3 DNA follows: TGTGCCAGCAGCTTAGTAATAAGTCGGGGGACCTACAATGAGCAGTTCTTC. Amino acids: CASSLVISRGTYNEQFF. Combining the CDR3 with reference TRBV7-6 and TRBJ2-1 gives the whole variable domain GAGVSQSPRYKVTKRGQDVALRCDPISGHVSLYWYRQALGQGPEFLTYFNYEAQQDKSGLPNDRFSAERPEGSISTLTIQRTEQRDSAMYRCASSLVISRGTYNEQFFGPGTRLTVL.

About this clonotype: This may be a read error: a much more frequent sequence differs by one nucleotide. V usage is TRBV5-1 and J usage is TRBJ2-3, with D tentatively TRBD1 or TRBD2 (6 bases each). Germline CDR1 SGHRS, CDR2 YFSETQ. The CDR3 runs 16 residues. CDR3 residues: CANSLVLGGSTDTQYF. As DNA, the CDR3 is TGCGCCAACAGCTTGGTATTAGGGGGGAGCACAGATACGCAGTATTTT.

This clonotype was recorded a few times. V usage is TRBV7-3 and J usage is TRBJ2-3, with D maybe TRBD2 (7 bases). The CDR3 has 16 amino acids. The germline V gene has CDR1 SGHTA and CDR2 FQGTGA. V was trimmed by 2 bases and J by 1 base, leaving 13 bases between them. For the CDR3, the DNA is TGTGCCAGCAGCTTAGCTCTAGGGGGGGGCACAGATACGCAGTATTTT. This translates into CASSLALGGGTDTQYF.

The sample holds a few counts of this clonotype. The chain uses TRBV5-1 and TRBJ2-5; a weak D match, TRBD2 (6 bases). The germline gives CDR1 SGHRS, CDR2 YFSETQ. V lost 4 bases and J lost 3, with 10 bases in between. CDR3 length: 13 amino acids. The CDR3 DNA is TGCGCCAGCAGCATTACGGGGGAAGAGACCCAGTACTTC. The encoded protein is CASSITGEETQYF.

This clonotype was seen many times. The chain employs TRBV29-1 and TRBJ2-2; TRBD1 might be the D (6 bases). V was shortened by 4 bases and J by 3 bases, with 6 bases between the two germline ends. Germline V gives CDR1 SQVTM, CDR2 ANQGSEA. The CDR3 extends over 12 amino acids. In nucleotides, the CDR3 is TGCAGCGTTGGGACAGACACCGGGGAGCTGTTTTTT. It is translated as CSVGTDTGELFF.

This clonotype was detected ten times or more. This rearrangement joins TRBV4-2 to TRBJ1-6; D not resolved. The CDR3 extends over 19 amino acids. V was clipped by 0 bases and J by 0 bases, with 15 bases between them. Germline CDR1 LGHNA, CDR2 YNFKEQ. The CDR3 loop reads CASSQDLGGVGSYNSPLHF. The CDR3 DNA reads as TGTGCCAGCAGCCAAGATCTTGGCGGGGTCGGCTCCTATAATTCACCCCTCCACTTT.